This TCR beta chain originates from a study of blood T cell repertoires in COVID-19. Turning to the study itself: The study drew acute and convalescent COVID-19 samples from the United States, Italy and Spain. The analysed material was cDNA or gDNA that came from T cells, B-cell-depleted T cells, or PBMCs.

In this sample, this clone turned up a few times. Original processing notes: Nucleated cell counts were estimated from reference gene primer amplification. TCRdb's table, derived via immunoSEQ multiplex PCR, lists solely in-frame clones and lacks some. V and J calls and clone size come straight from that table; D and trimming were deduced from the DNA. Of 150,000 to 200,000 clones in the sample, approximately 80% were seen once. Germline assignment: CDR1 MDHEN and CDR2 SYDVKM. With V trimmed by 6 bases and J by 3 bases, 3 bases remained unmatched. CDR3 length: 13 amino acids. Source material: peripheral blood. The source is a man in his fifties or sixties who had recovered from COVID-19. This chain uses TRBV28 with TRBJ2-7; 9 bases match TRBD2. CDR3 sequence reads: CASRTSGFYEQYF. CDR3 DNA: TGTGCCAGCAGGACTAGCGGATTCTACGAGCAGTACTTC.